These T cell receptor beta chains were read from a single sample in a study of blood T cell repertoires in COVID-19. TCRdb's copy holds only in-frame clones and misses some; the assay was immunoSEQ multiplex PCR. The sample includes 110,000 or so clones, 80% seen only once; the top ten take almost 4.5%. Sequencing was carried out using peripheral blood. Receptors were obtained from a human donor in a cohort sampled during active or convalescent COVID-19. Both conserved end residues are part of each CDR3. D genes are given only for firm matches. Rows give clone size only sometimes, using once, few, many, or a class for an expanded clone.

>14|-|-|TRBJ1-3|TRBV11-2
TGTGCCAGCAGCATTCAGGGGTCTGGAAACACCATATATTTT
CASSIQGSGNTIYF
>13|-|-|TRBJ1-2|TRBV14
TGTGCCAGCAGCTTACAGAGCAACTATGGCTACACCTTC
CASSLQSNYGYTF
>19|-|TRBD2|TRBJ2-3|TRBV4-2
TGTGCCAGCAGCCAAGATAAAACTAGCGGGGGCCTCGCCCCAGATACGCAGTATTTT
CASSQDKTSGGLAPDTQYF
>14|once|-|TRBJ1-5|TRBV5-1
TGCGCCAGCAGCTTGGGAGGTGGCAATCAGCCCCAGCATTTT
CASSLGGGNQPQHF
>15|-|-|TRBJ2-7|TRBV10-2
TGCGCCAGCAGTGAGCGCCAACCTAGCTCCTACGAGCAGTACTTC
CASSERQPSSYEQYF
>16|few|TRBD1|TRBJ2-7|TRBV11-2
TGTGCCAGCAGCTCCAACTCCAACAGGGGGCGACACGAGCAGTACTTC
CASSSNSNRGRHEQYF
>13|-|TRBD2|TRBJ2-2|TRBV7-3
TGTGCCAGCCGGGGGGGAAACACCGGGGAGCTGTTTTTT
CASRGGNTGELFF
>18|-|TRBD2|TRBJ2-3|TRBV15
TGTGCCACCAGCAGGCCAAAACCGGGACTAGCTGTTCCAGATACGCAGTATTTT
CATSRPKPGLAVPDTQYF
>14|-|-|TRBJ2-7|TRBV14
TGTGCCAGCAGCCAAGGAGCCAGGGTGGCCGAGCAGTACTTC
CASSQGARVAEQYF
>16|few|-|TRBJ1-5|TRBV7-9
TGTGCCAGCAGCTTATCTACTCCGGGTCTCAATCAGCCCCAGCATTTT
CASSLSTPGLNQPQHF
>14|-|TRBD1|TRBJ1-2|TRBV6-2/TRBV6-3
TGTGCCAGCAGTTGGGACAGTTCCCGTGGGGGCTACACCTTC
CASSWDSSRGGYTF
>16|-|-|TRBJ2-1|TRBV4-3
TGCGCCAGCAGCCAAGGGGCCGGGGACTCCTACAATGAGCAGTTCTTC
CASSQGAGDSYNEQFF
>15|-|-|TRBJ1-5|TRBV7-6
TGTGCCAGCAGCAAATACGGGTATAGCAATCAGCCCCAGCATTTT
CASSKYGYSNQPQHF
>14|-|-|TRBJ1-4|TRBV6-5
TGTGCCAGCAGCCAAACAGGGTTGTATGAAAAACTGTTTTTT
CASSQTGLYEKLFF
>14|-|TRBD1|TRBJ2-2|TRBV29-1
TGCAGCGTTGGAGACAGGGTGAGCACCGGGGAGCTGTTTTTT
CSVGDRVSTGELFF
>13|-|TRBD1|TRBJ2-7|TRBV30
TGTGCCTGGAGTGACTACCAGGGGGCCGAGCAGTACTTC
CAWSDYQGAEQYF
>17|once|-|TRBJ2-7|TRBV27
TGTGCCAGCAGTTTAGGAGGCGAAAGGTGGGCCCTCTACGAGCAGTACTTC
CASSLGGERWALYEQYF
>12|-|-|TRBJ1-2|TRBV3-1/TRBV3-2
TGTGCCAGCAGCCCCCGGGGCTATGGCTACACCTTC
CASSPRGYGYTF
>12|-|-|TRBJ2-5|TRBV5-1
TGCGCCAGCAGTTCTGAGTTGGAGACCCAGTACTTC
CASSSELETQYF
>15|-|-|TRBJ2-5|TRBV7-8
TGTGCCAGCAGCTTAGCGAAACTAGTGAAAGAGACCCAGTACTTC
CASSLAKLVKETQYF